This TCR beta chain was profiled in a study of blood T cell repertoires in COVID-19. Study context: The origin of the acute and convalescent COVID-19 samples was the United States, Italy and Spain. T cells, B-cell-depleted T cells, or PBMCs provided the cDNA or gDNA that served as material.

Authors' processing steps: Estimation of nucleated cell counts was performed using reference gene primer amplification. Assay used: immunoSEQ multiplex PCR; TCRdb lists only in-frame clones, some missing. V, J and clone size derive from that table, while D and trimming were established from the DNA sequence. This sample has 73,000 or so clones, with approximately 83% found just once. Germline V CDR1 and CDR2: MNHNS, SASEGT. The CDR3 is made up of 17 amino acids. V shed 1 base and J 8 bases; nucleotides not matched to a gene: 12. Sample: peripheral blood. This chain uses TRBV6-1 with TRBJ2-1, with TRBD2 identical over 9 bases. The origin of this receptor is a woman aged 55-75 years with acute or convalescent COVID-19. CDR3 sequence: CASSEVEVVAGVDEQFF. The CDR3 DNA is TGTGCCAGCAGTGAAGTCGAGGTGGTAGCGGGGGTGGATGAGCAGTTCTTC.